The present entry profiles one T cell receptor beta chain with its context. Antigen unknown. Researchers used 5'RACE with constant-segment primers to make TCR alpha and TCR beta cDNA libraries that carry sample barcodes and UMIs. TCRdb fed the 5' RACE reads into MiXCR, producing one record per CDR3 protein. Among roughly 450,000 distinct CDR3 sequences listed, roughly 18% were seen once. This entry belongs to a study of T-cell memory formation after mild COVID-19. Study-wide background: TCR clusters showed largely donor specificity.

Study results and caveats: Proof of SARS-CoV-2 specificity was absent for the second-wave clones that crested on day 37. Contracting clones from day 15 to 85 had balanced CD4/CD8; later expanders favoured CD4+.

The V gene's germline CDR1 is MNHEY and CDR2 SVGEGT. V was pared by 2 bases and J by 6 bases, with 14 bases between. CDR3 length: 14 amino acids. The chain joins TRBV6-2 or TRBV6-3 to TRBJ2-7; D unresolved. The TCR sequence derives from an adult woman who had mild COVID-19 (a few samples of this study predate the infection). Cell type and time point are not known. The sample consisted of PBMCs or a T cell subset sorted from them (not recorded which). CDR3 loop: CASSYPQRVAEQYF. The CDR3 coding sequence is TGTGCCAGCAGTTACCCCCAAAGGGTAGCCGAGCAGTACTTC.